This T cell receptor (beta chain) originates from a study of CD8+ T cells in alopecia areata listed by TCRdb under 2018. At the level of the whole study: In both human patients and the C3H/HeJ mouse model, the study applied high-throughput TCRbeta sequencing to look at T cell clonal expansion in alopecia areata. Clonality in the scalp was compared among normal scalp (n=4), patchy alopecia areata scalp (n=8), and alopecia totalis/universalis scalp (n=8). Human TCRbeta sequencing covered scalp tissue and sorted CD4+ and CD8+ peripheral blood T cells from patchy and totalis/universalis alopecia areata patients and healthy controls. RNA was obtained with the PAXgene miRNA kit for fixed scalp, the miRNeasy kit for PBMCs, and the RNeasy kit for mouse skin. Amplification of TCRbeta CDR3 regions was done by immunoSEQ multiplex PCR using 35 Vbeta forward primers and 13 Jbeta reverse primers.

Results the study describes overall, beyond this receptor: Scalp TCR repertoire analysis is complicated because resident alphabeta T cells in normal human skin are also sequenced, whereas mouse skin is dominated by gammadelta T cells. Higher clonality and more expanded CD8+ clones were observed in lesional scalp than in normal scalp, particularly in alopecia totalis/universalis, a finding suggestive of antigenic drive. Shared TCR sequences between patients were less evident than in mice, which may be partly attributable to HLA diversity in the patient population.

V is pared back by 0 bases and J by 0 bases, with 4 bases lying between the germline termini. Via the germline V gene, CDR1 is SGHDT and CDR2 YYEEEE. The CDR3 sequence holds 13 residues, the cysteine and phenylalanine included. The CDR3 DNA has 39 bases and is translated from base 1. Peripheral blood and lesional scalp punch biopsies were obtained from patients with alopecia areata. PBMCs were isolated by density centrifugation and stained for CD3, CD4 and CD8, after which CD4+ and CD8+ T cells were sorted on a FACSAria. Untreated alopecia areata patients were recruited as part of a multicenter biomarker study. In a handful of patients from the biomarker study, the blood CD8+ T cells went through an additional sort into NKG2D-low and NKG2D-high fractions. Receptors were amplified or captured by the immunoSEQ multiplex PCR assay. For TCR sequencing, RNA was extracted from every sample and reverse transcribed into cDNA to serve as template. SuperScript III was used for first-strand cDNA synthesis, primed with a 2:1 mix of oligo-dT and random hexamers. Amplification bias was assessed with a synthetic immune receptor repertoire, and residual bias was removed computationally. The source study handled its data this way. Raw reads were preprocessed to remove errors, and CDR3 was defined according to IMGT conventions as the region from the conserved cysteine to phenylalanine. To get clonality, Shannon entropy was normalized by log2 of the number of productive unique TCRs and the result was subtracted from 1. Whether each scalp clone was CD4 or CD8 was inferred by checking scalp TCRbeta sequences against the CD4 and CD8 repertoires from sorted blood. TCRdb provides this immuneACCESS table in a form limited to in-frame rearrangements. Some clones are lacking; in checked studies, under half of them reflect an unresolved V gene, and why the rest are absent is not known. The V and J calls and the clone size are those of that table, but D and trimming were determined from the DNA. The sample table records some 31,000 clones; around 80% of these occur just once. Clones ranked in the top ten supply about a fifth of the sample.

This clone came up a few times. It has no known antigen specificity. No much larger clonotype is one base removed from it; base qualities were not supplied. This clonotype was obtained from a human donor with alopecia areata. This sequence uses TRBV5-6 and TRBJ2-7, with the D gene call left open. The sample consisted of NKG2D-low CD8+ T cells sorted from blood. This sample's cell subset or site label indicates: sorted CD8+ NKG2D-low blood T cells. The DNA sequence is as follows: TGTGCCAGCAGCTTGGTAAGCTCCTACGAGCAGTACTTC. Its protein reads: CASSLVSSYEQYF.